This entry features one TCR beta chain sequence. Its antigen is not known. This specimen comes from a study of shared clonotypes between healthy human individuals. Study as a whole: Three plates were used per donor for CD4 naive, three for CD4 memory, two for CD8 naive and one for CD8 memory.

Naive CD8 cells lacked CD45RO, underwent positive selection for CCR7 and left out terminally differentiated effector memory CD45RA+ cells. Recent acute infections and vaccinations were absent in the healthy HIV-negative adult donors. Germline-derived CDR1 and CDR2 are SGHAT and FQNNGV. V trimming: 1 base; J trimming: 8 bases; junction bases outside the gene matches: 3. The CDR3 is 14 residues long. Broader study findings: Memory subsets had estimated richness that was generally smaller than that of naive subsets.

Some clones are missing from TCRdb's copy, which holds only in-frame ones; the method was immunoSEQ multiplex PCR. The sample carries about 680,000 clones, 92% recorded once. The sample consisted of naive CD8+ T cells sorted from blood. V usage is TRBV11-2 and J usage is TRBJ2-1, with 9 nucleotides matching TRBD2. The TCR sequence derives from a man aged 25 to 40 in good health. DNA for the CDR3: TGTGCCAGCAGCTTAGTTCTAGCGGGACATGAGCAGTTCTTC. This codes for CASSLVLAGHEQFF.